One and the same sample provided the 10 T cell receptor beta chains below, sequenced in a study of metastatic and nonmetastatic thyroid tumors (dated by TCRdb to the early 2020s). The method was PCR. This sample was sequenced with an Illumina HiSeq 4000. TCRdb's own reprocessing of the public reads used fastp at Q25 and MiXCR and kept productive beta chains. A total of some 18,000 clones appear in this sample, 34% of them only once. The ten most abundant clones make up 9% to 10% of the sample. No patient had received any treatment before thyroid surgery. The source material was tumor tissue. The origin of the receptors is a male donor with papillary thyroid cancer or a benign thyroid nodule (not recorded which). Some clones in this sample may be carry-over from other donors' samples.

The chain couples TRBV20-1 to TRBJ2-7; unclear D gene. This CDR3 has 12 amino acids. The germline V and J ends were trimmed by 6 bases and 3 bases, with 12 bases remaining between them. Germline V lookup: CDR1 DFQATT, CDR2 SNEGSKA (reference sequence). CDR3 residues: CSATQLGYEQYF. DNA of the CDR3: TGCAGTGCCACCCAGCTAGGCTACGAGCAGTACTTC.

This clone was seen a few times. The gene calls are TRBV10-3 and TRBJ2-7; a weak D match, TRBD2 (5 bases). Germline V gives CDR1 ENHRY, CDR2 SYGVKD. The CDR3 runs to 15 residues. V was clipped by 3 bases and J by 0 bases, with 12 bases between them. Written as DNA, the CDR3 is TGTGCCATCAGTGATAACGGGGATAGCTCCTACGAGCAGTACTTC. It encodes CAISDNGDSSYEQYF.

Comments on this clone: At one of its ends the junction is not consistent with the germline gene, which may arise from a read error. Other DNA sequences in this sample translate to the same CDR3. J is TRBJ1-6 and V is TRBV28; D ambiguous. The CDR3 consists of 13 residues. Germline assignment: CDR1 MDHEN and CDR2 SYDVKM. This CDR3 reads CASSGILPSPLHF. The CDR3 bases are TGTGCCAGCAGTGGGATCCTCCCTTCACCACTCCACTTT.

This clone was seen more than once but under ten times. A single base separates this from a much larger clone, so it may be a read error. The chain joins TRBV6-1 to TRBJ1-1; D may be TRBD1 (5 bases). The CDR3 length is 11 residues. Germline CDR1 reads MNHNS; CDR2 reads SASEGT. The CDR3 DNA reads TGTGCCAGCAAGAATGGGGCTCGGGCTTTCTTC. It encodes CASKNGARAFF.

This clone was detected only a few times. The chain combines TRBV19 with TRBJ2-3, with D maybe TRBD1 (6 bases). V was trimmed by 7 bases and J by 5 bases, leaving 16 bases between them. Germline V gene lookup returns CDR1 LNHDA and CDR2 SQIVND (reference sequence). CDR3 length equals 14 residues. CDR3 sequence (DNA): TGTGCCAGTACCAAAGTCAAGGGGGAAGATACGCAGTATTTT. Translating gives CASTKVKGEDTQYF. The full variable domain, completed using reference TRBV19 and TRBJ2-3, is DGGITQSPKYLFRKEGQNVTLSCEQNLNHDAMYWYRQDPGQGLRLIYYSQIVNDFQKGDIAEGYSVSREKKESFPLTVTSAQKNPTAFYLCASTKVKGEDTQYFGPGTRLTVL.

DNA for the CDR3: TGCAGTGCTCCAGTCCAGGGGGTAGCGTCCTACGAGCAGTACTTC. Protein sequence: CSAPVQGVASYEQYF. The V gene is TRBV20-1, the J gene TRBJ2-7, with 7 bases aligning to TRBD1. There are 15 residues in the CDR3. Trimming at V came to 5 bases and at J to 1 base, leaving 11 bases not matched to a gene. Germline lookup yields CDR1 DFQATT and CDR2 SNEGSKA (reference sequence).

Note on this clone: Just one base apart from a much larger clone, this may be a read error. In the same sample, other DNA sequences code for this CDR3. The chain combines TRBV9 with TRBJ2-1; possibly TRBD2 for D (5 bases). Germline-derived CDR1 and CDR2 are SGDLS and YYNGEE. The CDR3 has 13 amino acids. The V end was cut by 3 bases, the J end by 6 bases, with 10 bases between. In DNA, the CDR3 is TGTGCCAGCAGCGGTCGGGGTCTCAATGAGCAGTTCTTC. Translating gives CASSGRGLNEQFF. Based on the CDR3 plus reference TRBV9 and TRBJ2-1, the full variable domain is DSGVTQTPKHLITATGQRVTLRCSPRSGDLSVYWYQQSLDQGLQFLIQYYNGEERAKGNILERFSAQQFPDLHSELNLSSLELGDSALYFCASSGRGLNEQFFGPGTRLTVL.

The J gene is TRBJ2-3, the V gene TRBV5-1; D remains ambiguous. V dropped 4 bases and J dropped 2 bases, with 20 bases sitting between them. Germline V gene sequence: CDR1 SGHRS, CDR2 YFSETQ. The CDR3 spans 17 residues. CDR3 loop: CASSPMSGGLNTDTQYF. In DNA, the CDR3 is TGCGCCAGCAGCCCCATGTCTGGCGGCCTAAACACAGATACGCAGTATTTT.

On this clone itself: Given a much more abundant clone one base away, this may be a read error. The V and J genes are TRBV5-4 and TRBJ2-7; D possibly corresponds to TRBD1 (6 bases). The germline V gene has CDR1 SGHNT and CDR2 YYREEE (reference sequence). The CDR3 runs to 13 residues. CDR3 in amino acids: CASSEPGVREQCF. The CDR3 bases are TGTGCCAGCAGCGAGCCAGGGGTGAGAGAGCAGTGCTTC.

There are a few counts of this clone. The junction does not match germline at one end; this may be a read error. The chain has TRBV6-5 and TRBJ2-7; D uncertain. The CDR3 loop spans 12 amino acids. CDR1 is MNHEY, CDR2 SVGAGI, per germline. The CDR3 bases are TGTGCCAGTAGTTTCAGTTTGTACGAGCAGTACTTC. Amino acids: CASSFSLYEQYF.